These T cell receptor beta chains were read from a single sample in a study of long-term antiretroviral therapy in people with HIV. Repertoires were generated with immunoSEQ multiplex PCR, while TCRdb's copy carries only in-frame clones and drops some. The data contain under 30,000 clones, around 83% of them seen just once; the ten biggest clones take up approximately 4.8%. Source: unsorted PBMCs, taken 3 years after starting antiretroviral therapy. These receptors came from a man aged 18 to 35 with HIV. Each CDR3 is given with its conserved first and last residue. The order of the fields is CDR3 protein, CDR3 DNA, J gene, D gene, clone size, V gene. D genes are given only for firm matches. Where a row states a size, it is once, few, many or the class of an expanded clone; other rows omit it.

CASSQGTGGPNTEAFF,TGCGCCAGCAGCCAGGGGACAGGGGGCCCCAACACTGAAGCTTTCTTT,TRBJ1-1,TRBD1,once,TRBV4-1
CASSSGSVHVQFF,TGTGCCAGCAGTTCGGGGTCAGTTCACGTTCAGTTCTTC,TRBJ2-1,NA,few,TRBV27
CASSPPDRNTEAFF,TGTGCCAGCTCACCACCGGACAGGAACACTGAAGCTTTCTTT,TRBJ1-1,NA,NA,TRBV18
CASSRSEGFTEAFF,TGTGCCAGCAGCCGAAGTGAGGGTTTCACTGAAGCTTTCTTT,TRBJ1-1,NA,NA,TRBV2
CASCQALLFSYGYTF,TGTGCCAGTTGTCAGGCCCTGCTCTTTTCCTATGGCTACACCTTC,TRBJ1-2,NA,NA,TRBV6-1
CASSSPPGQLNTEAFF,TGTGCCAGCAGCTCCCCTCCGGGACAATTGAACACTGAAGCTTTCTTT,TRBJ1-1,NA,once,TRBV7-8
CASSLTLNTEAFF,TGTGCCAGCAGCCTCACTTTGAACACTGAAGCTTTCTTT,TRBJ1-1,NA,NA,TRBV28
CASAGTATTNEKLFF,TGCGCCAGCGCCGGGACAGCGACAACTAATGAAAAACTGTTTTTT,TRBJ1-4,TRBD1,NA,TRBV5-1
CAWGPPDSTDGYTF,TGTGCCTGGGGACCCCCGGACAGTACGGATGGCTACACCTTC,TRBJ1-2,NA,once,TRBV30
CASSEAGTGGAEQYF,TGTGCCAGCAGTGAAGCGGGGACAGGGGGCGCCGAGCAGTACTTC,TRBJ2-7,TRBD1,NA,TRBV6-1